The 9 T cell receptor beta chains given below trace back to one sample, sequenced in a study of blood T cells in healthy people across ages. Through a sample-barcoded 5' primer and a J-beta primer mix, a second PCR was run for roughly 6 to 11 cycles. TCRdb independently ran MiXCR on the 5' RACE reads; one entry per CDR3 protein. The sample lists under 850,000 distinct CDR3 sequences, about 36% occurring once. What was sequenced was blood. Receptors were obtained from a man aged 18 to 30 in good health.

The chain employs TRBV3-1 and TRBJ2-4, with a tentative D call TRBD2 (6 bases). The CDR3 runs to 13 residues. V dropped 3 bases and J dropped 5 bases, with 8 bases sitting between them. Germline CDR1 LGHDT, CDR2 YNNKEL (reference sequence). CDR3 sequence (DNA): TGTGCCAGCAGCCACGGGGGACAAAACATTCAGTACTTC. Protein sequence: CASSHGGQNIQYF.

In DNA, the CDR3 is TGTGCCAGCAGCCATCGACAGGGGGCAACAGATACGCAGTATTTT. This sequence encodes CASSHRQGATDTQYF. J is TRBJ2-3 and V is TRBV3-1, with 10 bases that match TRBD1. The germline V gene has CDR1 LGHDT and CDR2 YNNKEL (reference sequence). The CDR3 sequence is 15 residues long. V gave up 3 bases and J gave up 3 bases; unmatched junction bases: 3.

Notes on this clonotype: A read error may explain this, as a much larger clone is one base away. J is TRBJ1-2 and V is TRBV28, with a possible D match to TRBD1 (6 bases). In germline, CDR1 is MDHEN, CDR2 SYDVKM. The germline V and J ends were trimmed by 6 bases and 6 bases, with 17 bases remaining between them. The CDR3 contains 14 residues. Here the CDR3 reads CASSSGTNLDGYTF. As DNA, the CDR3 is TGTGCCAGCAGCTCCGGGACAAATCTAGATGGCTACACCTTC.

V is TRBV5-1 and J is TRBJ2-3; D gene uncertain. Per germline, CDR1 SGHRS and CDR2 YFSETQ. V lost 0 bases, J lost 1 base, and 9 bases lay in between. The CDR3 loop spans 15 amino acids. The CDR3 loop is CASSLVTAGTDTQYF. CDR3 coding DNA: TGCGCCAGCAGCTTGGTAACCGCGGGCACAGATACGCAGTATTTT.

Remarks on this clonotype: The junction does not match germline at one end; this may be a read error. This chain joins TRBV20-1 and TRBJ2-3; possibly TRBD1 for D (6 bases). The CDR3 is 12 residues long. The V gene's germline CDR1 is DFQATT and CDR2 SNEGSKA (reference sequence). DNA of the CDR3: TGCAGTGTTAGACAGGGCACAGATACGCAGTATTTT. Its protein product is CSVRQGTDTQYF.

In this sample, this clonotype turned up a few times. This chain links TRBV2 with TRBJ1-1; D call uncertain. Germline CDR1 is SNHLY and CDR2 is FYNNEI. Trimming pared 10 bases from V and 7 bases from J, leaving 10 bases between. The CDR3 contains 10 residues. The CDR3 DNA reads TGTGCCAACCCAGGTATTGAAGCTTTCTTT. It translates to CANPGIEAFF.

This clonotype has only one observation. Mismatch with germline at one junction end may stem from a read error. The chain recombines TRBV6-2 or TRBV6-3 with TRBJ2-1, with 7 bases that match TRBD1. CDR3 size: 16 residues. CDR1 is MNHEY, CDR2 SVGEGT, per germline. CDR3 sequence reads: CASSYATGDIRNERFF. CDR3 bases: TGTGCCAGCAGTTACGCCACAGGGGATATTAGAAATGAGCGGTTCTTC.

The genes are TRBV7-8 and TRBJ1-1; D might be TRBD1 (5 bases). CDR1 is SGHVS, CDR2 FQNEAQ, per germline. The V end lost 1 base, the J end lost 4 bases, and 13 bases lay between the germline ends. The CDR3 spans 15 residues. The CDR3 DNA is TGTGCCAGCAGCTTAGAGGGCAGGGATCGCACTGAAGCTTTCTTT. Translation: CASSLEGRDRTEAFF.

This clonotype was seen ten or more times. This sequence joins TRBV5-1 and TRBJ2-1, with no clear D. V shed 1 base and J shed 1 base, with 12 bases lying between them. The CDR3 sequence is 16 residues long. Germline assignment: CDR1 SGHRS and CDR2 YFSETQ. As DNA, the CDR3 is TGCGCCAGCAGCTTGTCTCCGGAGCCTTCCTACAATGAGCAGTTCTTC. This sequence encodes CASSLSPEPSYNEQFF.